These T cell receptor beta chains were read from a single sample in a study of T cells after yellow fever vaccination. Each CDR3 protein gets one entry after TCRdb re-called the 5' RACE reads with MiXCR. This table holds hundreds of thousands of distinct CDR3 sequences, about 19% found once. This specimen consisted of PBMCs, obtained 15 days after the yellow fever booster vaccination. These receptors were collected from a man aged 25-45 years who received the YFV17D yellow fever vaccine. Both conserved end residues are part of each CDR3. Fields, in order: clone size, V gene, D gene, J gene, CDR3 protein, CDR3 DNA. The D gene is left open where the match is weak. The size entry is marked missing in some rows and otherwise reads once, few, many or a size class.

few	TRBV6-6	TRBD1	TRBJ1-2	CASSTRTGGYTF	TGTGCCAGCAGTACCCGGACAGGAGGCTACACCTTC
few	TRBV5-1	TRBD2	TRBJ2-5	CASKAPETGLALVTQYF	TGCGCCAGCAAGGCGCCGGAAACGGGACTAGCGTTGGTGACCCAGTACTTC
.	TRBV21-1	.	TRBJ2-5	CASSKGFNQYQETQYF	TGTGCCAGCAGCAAAGGGTTCAACCAGTACCAAGAGACCCAGTACTTC
.	TRBV6-5	TRBD2	TRBJ2-4	CASKTGTSGSKNIQYF	TGTGCCAGCAAAACCGGGACTAGCGGGAGTAAGAACATTCAGTACTTC
.	TRBV5-1	TRBD2	TRBJ2-1	CASSFWGGGSYNEQFF	TGCGCCAGCAGCTTTTGGGGGGGGGGCTCCTACAATGAGCAGTTCTTC
few	TRBV7-2	.	TRBJ2-1	CASSSPMIYEQFF	TGTGCCAGCAGCTCCCCGATGATCTATGAGCAGTTCTTC
.	TRBV7-2	.	TRBJ2-7	CAGSMTTYEQYF	TGTGCCGGCAGCATGACCACCTACGAGCAGTACTTC
few	TRBV6-2/TRBV6-3	.	TRBJ2-7	CASSALPGLSYEQYF	TGTGCCAGCAGTGCTCTACCGGGACTTAGCTACGAGCAGTACTTC
.	TRBV18	TRBD2	TRBJ2-7	CASSPGFGTSREQYF	TGTGCCAGCTCACCCGGATTTGGGACTAGCCGTGAGCAGTACTTC
.	TRBV6-1	.	TRBJ2-1	CASGEDQGRNEQFF	TGTGCCAGCGGCGAGGATCAGGGGAGAAATGAGCAGTTCTTC
few	TRBV6-6	.	TRBJ2-3	CASSYSVTDTQYF	TGTGCCAGCAGTTACTCAGTTACAGATACGCAGTATTTT
.	TRBV5-5	TRBD2	TRBJ2-3	CASSLVGLAGGTQYF	TGTGCCAGCAGCTTGGTGGGACTAGCGGGAGGTACGCAGTATTTT
many	TRBV15	.	TRBJ2-7	CATSREGEQYF	TGTGCCACCAGCAGGGAAGGGGAGCAGTACTTC
few	TRBV4-1	TRBD2	TRBJ2-1	CASSLSIAGGLDNEQFF	TGCGCCAGCAGCCTTTCCATAGCGGGAGGGCTGGACAATGAGCAGTTCTTC
many	TRBV19	.	TRBJ2-3	CASSIVGSDTQYF	TGTGCCAGTAGTATAGTGGGGTCAGATACGCAGTATTTT
.	TRBV5-1	.	TRBJ2-3	CASSMGDQTGIADTQYF	TGCGCCAGCAGCATGGGGGACCAGACGGGTATCGCAGATACGCAGTATTTT
.	TRBV7-3	.	TRBJ2-6	CASSRNGANVLTF	TGTGCCAGCAGCCGTAACGGGGCCAACGTCCTGACTTTC
.	TRBV29-1	TRBD1	TRBJ2-7	CSVIKLTGASYEQYF	TGCAGCGTTATCAAATTGACAGGGGCCTCCTACGAGCAGTACTTC
.	TRBV12-3/TRBV12-4	.	TRBJ2-4	CASSGGTEQYF	TGTGCCAGCAGTGGCGGGACAGAACAGTACTTC
.	TRBV12-3/TRBV12-4	.	TRBJ2-3	CASSLVPTADTQYF	TGTGCCAGCAGTTTGGTGCCTACTGCAGATACGCAGTATTTT
few	TRBV7-9	.	TRBJ2-1	CASSFSVDNEQFF	TGTGCCAGCAGCTTTAGCGTAGACAATGAGCAGTTCTTC
few	TRBV29-1	TRBD1	TRBJ2-1	CSVSGTGNNEQFF	TGCAGCGTTTCCGGGACAGGCAACAATGAGCAGTTCTTC
.	TRBV27	.	TRBJ2-5	CASSFTGEGTQYF	TGTGCCAGCAGTTTTACAGGTGAAGGGACCCAGTACTTC
.	TRBV20-1	.	TRBJ1-1	CSARELGANTEAFF	TGCAGTGCTAGGGAGTTAGGGGCGAACACTGAAGCTTTCTTT
.	TRBV20-1	.	TRBJ2-7	CSANWGYEQYF	TGCAGTGCAAACTGGGGGTACGAGCAGTACTTC
.	TRBV24-1	TRBD2	TRBJ2-1	CATSDIGLAGDNEQFF	TGTGCCACCAGTGACATAGGACTAGCGGGTGACAATGAGCAGTTCTTC
.	TRBV6-1	.	TRBJ2-7	CASSGRDSAEGEQYF	TGTGCCAGCAGTGGCCGCGACAGTGCCGAGGGCGAGCAGTACTTC
few	TRBV7-8	.	TRBJ1-1	CASSLSGEGTEAFF	TGTGCCAGCAGCTTATCAGGGGAGGGCACTGAAGCTTTCTTT
.	TRBV7-9	.	TRBJ1-4	CASSFVDEKLFF	TGTGCCAGCAGCTTCGTAGACGAAAAACTGTTTTTT
few	TRBV7-9	.	TRBJ1-1	CASSSSGGHPSTEAFF	TGTGCCAGCAGCTCCTCGGGGGGACATCCGAGCACTGAAGCTTTCTTT
.	TRBV29-1	.	TRBJ1-2	CSVLILGGYGYTF	TGCAGCGTTCTTATCCTTGGGGGCTATGGCTACACCTTC
few	TRBV7-9	.	TRBJ2-5	CASSLGAGRAETQYF	TGTGCCAGCAGCTTAGGGGCCGGCAGGGCGGAGACCCAGTACTTC
.	TRBV28	TRBD1	TRBJ2-2	CASIGGWNTGELFF	TGTGCCAGCATAGGGGGCTGGAACACCGGGGAGCTGTTTTTT
.	TRBV4-1	TRBD2	TRBJ2-1	CASSPGLAGGVNEQFF	TGCGCCAGCAGCCCGGGACTAGCGGGAGGTGTCAATGAGCAGTTCTTC
.	TRBV20-1	TRBD2	TRBJ2-3	CSVDAGGITDTQYF	TGCAGTGTAGATGCGGGAGGGATCACAGATACGCAGTATTTT
few	TRBV10-3	.	TRBJ2-2	CAISARAGELFF	TGTGCCATCAGTGCGAGGGCCGGGGAGCTGTTTTTT
.	TRBV20-1	TRBD2	TRBJ2-3	CSQAGVGTDTQYF	TGCAGTCAAGCGGGAGTCGGGACAGATACGCAGTATTTT
few	TRBV20-1	.	TRBJ2-7	CSAFSTHSYEQYF	TGCAGTGCTTTCTCAACACACTCCTACGAGCAGTACTTC
few	TRBV5-4	TRBD1	TRBJ1-1	CASSLAGGGYTEAFF	TGTGCCAGCAGCTTGGCAGGGGGCGGGTACACTGAAGCTTTCTTT
few	TRBV11-2	.	TRBJ2-5	CASSLEQPVGETQYF	TGTGCCAGCAGCTTGGAACAGCCGGTGGGAGAGACCCAGTACTTC
.	TRBV20-1	TRBD2	TRBJ2-3	CSARSTSGIGDTQYF	TGCAGTGCTAGAAGTACTAGCGGGATTGGAGATACGCAGTATTTT
few	TRBV15	.	TRBJ2-4	CATSSPTGKAKNIQYF	TGTGCCACCAGCAGCCCTACAGGGAAAGCCAAAAACATTCAGTACTTC
.	TRBV12-3/TRBV12-4	TRBD2	TRBJ2-7	CASSGGERGQQYF	TGTGCCAGCAGTGGGGGGGAGAGGGGACAGCAGTACTTC
.	TRBV20-1	TRBD1	TRBJ2-1	CSARGTGDYNEQFF	TGCAGTGCGAGAGGGACAGGCGACTACAATGAGCAGTTCTTC
.	TRBV30	.	TRBJ1-4	CAWTPGGGTEKLFF	TGTGCCTGGACCCCGGGAGGGGGTACAGAAAAACTGTTTTTT
.	TRBV30	TRBD2	TRBJ2-1	CAWSGGGSYNEQFF	TGTGCCTGGAGTGGCGGGGGGTCTTACAATGAGCAGTTCTTC
.	TRBV2	TRBD1	TRBJ1-2	CASFVGDRGQNYGYTF	TGTGCCAGCTTCGTCGGGGACAGGGGACAGAACTATGGCTACACCTTC
many	TRBV29-1	.	TRBJ1-2	CSVRETRDTDF	TGCAGCGTCCGCGAGACCCGGGACACCGACTTC
few	TRBV7-2	.	TRBJ2-4	CASSLGAAELAKNIQYF	TGTGCCAGCAGCTTAGGGGCAGCGGAACTAGCCAAAAACATTCAGTACTTC